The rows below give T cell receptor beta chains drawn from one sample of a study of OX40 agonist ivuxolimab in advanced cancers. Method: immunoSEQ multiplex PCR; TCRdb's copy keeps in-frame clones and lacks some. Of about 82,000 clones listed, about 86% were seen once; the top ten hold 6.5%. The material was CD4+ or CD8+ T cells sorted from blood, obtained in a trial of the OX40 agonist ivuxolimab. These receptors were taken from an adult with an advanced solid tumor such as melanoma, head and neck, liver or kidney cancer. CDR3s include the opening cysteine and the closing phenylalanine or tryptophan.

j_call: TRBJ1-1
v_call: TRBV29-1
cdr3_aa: CSRGAFPRREAFF

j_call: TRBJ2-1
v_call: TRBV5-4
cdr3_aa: CASSLVYNEQFF

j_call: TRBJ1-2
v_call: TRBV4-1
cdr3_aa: CASSQPVPGQGPLYGYTF

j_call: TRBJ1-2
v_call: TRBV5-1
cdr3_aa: CASSVGTVNYGYTF

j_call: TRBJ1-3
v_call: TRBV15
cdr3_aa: CATSRDGPSGNTIYF

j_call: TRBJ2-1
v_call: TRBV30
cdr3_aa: CAWSSGQGRVNEQFF

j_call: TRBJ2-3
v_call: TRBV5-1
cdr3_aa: CASSGTGLAGTTQYF

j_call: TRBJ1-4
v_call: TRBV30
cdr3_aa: CAWNKGVQTNEKLFF

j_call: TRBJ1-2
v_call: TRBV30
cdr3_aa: CAWSPTGGYGYTF

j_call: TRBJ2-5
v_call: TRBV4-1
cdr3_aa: CASSQGDSVRETQYF

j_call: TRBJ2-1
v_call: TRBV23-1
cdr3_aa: CASSQSDRESPSYNEQFF

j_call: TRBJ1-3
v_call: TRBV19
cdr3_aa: CASSKGNSGNTIYF

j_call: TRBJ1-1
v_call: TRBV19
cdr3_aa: CASSIDSGPKKKIF

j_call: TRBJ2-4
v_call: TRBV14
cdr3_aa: CASSQSPGGIRYF

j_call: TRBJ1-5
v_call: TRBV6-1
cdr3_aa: CASTEGGFRQPQHF

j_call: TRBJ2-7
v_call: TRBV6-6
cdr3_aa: CASAFPGEQYF

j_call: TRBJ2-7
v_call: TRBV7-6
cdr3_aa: CASSLGQGAGEQYF

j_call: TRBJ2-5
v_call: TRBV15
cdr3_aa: CATSRVGLALRETQYF

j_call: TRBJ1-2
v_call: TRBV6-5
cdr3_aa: CASKTGDYGYTF

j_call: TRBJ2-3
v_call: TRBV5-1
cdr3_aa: CASSFGGADTQYF

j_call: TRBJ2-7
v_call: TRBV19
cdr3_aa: CASSIALNSYEQYF

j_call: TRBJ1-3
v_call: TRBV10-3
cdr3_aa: CAISLTETGNTIYF

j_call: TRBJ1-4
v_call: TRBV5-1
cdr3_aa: CASSLSSGTGVEKLFF

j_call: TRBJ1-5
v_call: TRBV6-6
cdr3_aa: CASSLGQGFKQPQHF

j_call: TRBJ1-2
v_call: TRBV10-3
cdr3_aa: CAIRNRGPHYGYTF

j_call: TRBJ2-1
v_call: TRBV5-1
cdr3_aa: CASSLWGSGGAYGNEQFF

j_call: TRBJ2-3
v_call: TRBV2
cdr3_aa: CASSEAETPSTDTQYF

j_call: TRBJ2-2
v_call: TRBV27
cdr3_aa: CASSYRQGVVELFF

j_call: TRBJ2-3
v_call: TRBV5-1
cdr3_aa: CASSLAQGGTDTQYF

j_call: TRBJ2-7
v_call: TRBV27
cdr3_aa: CASSLSGPFNEQYF

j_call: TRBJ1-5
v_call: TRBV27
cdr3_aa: CASSLGGTGQQPQHF

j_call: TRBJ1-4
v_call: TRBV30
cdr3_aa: CAWSVGDEKLFF

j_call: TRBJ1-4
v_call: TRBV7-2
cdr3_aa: CASSFWGAEKLFF

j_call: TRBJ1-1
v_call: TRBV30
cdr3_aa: CAWSVKFQGNTEAFF

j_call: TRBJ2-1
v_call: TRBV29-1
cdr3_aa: CSLLGSGKGHNEQFF

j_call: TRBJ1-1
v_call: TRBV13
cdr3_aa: CASSLGDRGVREAFF

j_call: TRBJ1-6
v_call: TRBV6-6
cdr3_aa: CAISPGQAGYNSPLHF

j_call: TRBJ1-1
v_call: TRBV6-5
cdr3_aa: CASGGRGTEAFF

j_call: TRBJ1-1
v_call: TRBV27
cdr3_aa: CASRPQGEGTEAFF

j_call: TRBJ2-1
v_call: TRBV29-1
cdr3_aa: CSFNGILGHNEQFF

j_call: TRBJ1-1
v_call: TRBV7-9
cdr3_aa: CASSLAQVWGTEAFF

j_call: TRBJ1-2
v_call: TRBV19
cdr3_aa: CASTDRGSYGYTF

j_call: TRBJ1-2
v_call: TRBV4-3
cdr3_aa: CASSQDRGDYYGYTF

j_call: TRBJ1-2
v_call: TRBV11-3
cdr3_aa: CASSRSGTGGGKTLF

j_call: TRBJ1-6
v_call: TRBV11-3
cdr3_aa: CASSFGTAYSPLHF

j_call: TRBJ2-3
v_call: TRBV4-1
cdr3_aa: CASSRALAPEDTQYF

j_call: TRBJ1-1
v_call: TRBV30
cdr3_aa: CAWSDRGATEAFF

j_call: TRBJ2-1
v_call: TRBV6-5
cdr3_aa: CASRPSGSSYNEQFF

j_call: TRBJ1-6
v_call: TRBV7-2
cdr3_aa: CASSFEGLGSPLHF

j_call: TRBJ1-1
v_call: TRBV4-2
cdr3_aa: CASSQLQGEEDVNTEAFF

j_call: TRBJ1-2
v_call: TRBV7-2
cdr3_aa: CASSPGWGSGYTF

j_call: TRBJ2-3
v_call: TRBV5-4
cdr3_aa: CASSQDSSTDTQYF

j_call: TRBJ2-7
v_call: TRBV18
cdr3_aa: CASSLDTGGRDEQYF

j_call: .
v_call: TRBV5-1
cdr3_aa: CASSFEAGARTGEQYF

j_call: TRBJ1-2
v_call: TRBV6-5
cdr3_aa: CASSYSSGTGYGYTF

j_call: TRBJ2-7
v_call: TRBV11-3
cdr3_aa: CASSRRNYEQYF

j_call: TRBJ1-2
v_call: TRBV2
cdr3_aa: CASSETGGVYGYTF

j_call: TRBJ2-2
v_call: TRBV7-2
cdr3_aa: CASSPQGLNTGELFF

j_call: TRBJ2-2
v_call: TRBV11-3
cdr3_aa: CASSTGLANTGELFF

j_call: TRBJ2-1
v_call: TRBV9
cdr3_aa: CASSLGQGNNEQFF